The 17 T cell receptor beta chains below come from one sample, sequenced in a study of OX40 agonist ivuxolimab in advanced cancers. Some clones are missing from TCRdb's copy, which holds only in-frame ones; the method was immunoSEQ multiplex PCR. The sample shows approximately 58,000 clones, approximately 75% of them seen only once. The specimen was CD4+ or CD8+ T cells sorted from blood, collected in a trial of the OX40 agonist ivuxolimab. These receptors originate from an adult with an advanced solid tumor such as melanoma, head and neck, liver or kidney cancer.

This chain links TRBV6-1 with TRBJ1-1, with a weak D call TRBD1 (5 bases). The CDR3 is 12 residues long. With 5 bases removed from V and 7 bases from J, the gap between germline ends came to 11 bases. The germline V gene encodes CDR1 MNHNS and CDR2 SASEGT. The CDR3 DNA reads TGTGCCAGCAGTCCCGACGGGGGTGAAGCTTTCTTT. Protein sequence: CASSPDGGEAFF.

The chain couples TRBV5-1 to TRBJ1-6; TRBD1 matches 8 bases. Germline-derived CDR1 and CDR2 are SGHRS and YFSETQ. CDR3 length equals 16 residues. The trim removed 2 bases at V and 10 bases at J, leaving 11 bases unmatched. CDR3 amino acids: CASSFSQGAMGSPLHF. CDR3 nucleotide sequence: TGCGCCAGCAGCTTCTCTCAGGGGGCCATGGGCTCACCCCTCCACTTT.

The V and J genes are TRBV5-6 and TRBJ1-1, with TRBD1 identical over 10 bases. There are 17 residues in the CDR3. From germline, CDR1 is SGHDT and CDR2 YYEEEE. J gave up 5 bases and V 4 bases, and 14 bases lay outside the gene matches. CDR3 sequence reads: CASSPVVGGTGVTEAFF. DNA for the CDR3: TGTGCCAGCAGCCCGGTGGTAGGTGGGACAGGGGTGACTGAAGCTTTCTTT.

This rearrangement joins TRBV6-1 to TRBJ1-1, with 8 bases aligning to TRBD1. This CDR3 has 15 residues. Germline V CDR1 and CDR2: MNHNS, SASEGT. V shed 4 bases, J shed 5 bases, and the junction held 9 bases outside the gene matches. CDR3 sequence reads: CASSAPGTGGTEAFF. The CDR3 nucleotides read TGTGCCAGCAGTGCGCCCGGGACAGGAGGGACTGAAGCTTTCTTT.

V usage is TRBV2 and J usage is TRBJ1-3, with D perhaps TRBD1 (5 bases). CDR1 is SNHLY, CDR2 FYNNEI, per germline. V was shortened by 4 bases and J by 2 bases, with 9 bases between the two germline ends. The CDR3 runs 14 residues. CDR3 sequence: CASSATGAGNTIYF. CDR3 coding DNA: TGTGCCAGCAGTGCCACGGGGGCTGGAAACACCATATATTTT.

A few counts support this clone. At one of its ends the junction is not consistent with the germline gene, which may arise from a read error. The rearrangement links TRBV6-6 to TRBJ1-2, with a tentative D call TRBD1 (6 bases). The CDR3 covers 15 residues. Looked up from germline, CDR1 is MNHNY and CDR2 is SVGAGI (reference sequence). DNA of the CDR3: TGTGCCAGCACTTACACCGGGACGGACAGCTATGGCTACACCTTC. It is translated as CASTYTGTDSYGYTF.

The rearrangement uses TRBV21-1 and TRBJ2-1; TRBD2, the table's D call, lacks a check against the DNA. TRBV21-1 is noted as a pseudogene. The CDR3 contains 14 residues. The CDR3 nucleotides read TGTGCCAGCAGCACTAGCGGGAGGGCCAATGAGCAGTTCTTC. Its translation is CASSTSGRANEQFF.

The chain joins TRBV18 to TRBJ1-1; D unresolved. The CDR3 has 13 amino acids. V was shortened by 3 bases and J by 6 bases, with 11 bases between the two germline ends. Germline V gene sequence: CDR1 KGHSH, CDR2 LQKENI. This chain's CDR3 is CASSPGISPEAFF. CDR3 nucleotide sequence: TGTGCCAGCTCACCTGGGATCTCCCCTGAAGCTTTCTTT.

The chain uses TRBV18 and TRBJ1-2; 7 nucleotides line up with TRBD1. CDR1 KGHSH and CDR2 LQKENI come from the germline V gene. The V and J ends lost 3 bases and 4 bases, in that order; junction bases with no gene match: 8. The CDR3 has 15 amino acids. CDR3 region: CASSPGDSSFYGYTF. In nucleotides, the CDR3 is TGTGCCAGCTCACCGGGGGACAGTAGTTTCTATGGCTACACCTTC.

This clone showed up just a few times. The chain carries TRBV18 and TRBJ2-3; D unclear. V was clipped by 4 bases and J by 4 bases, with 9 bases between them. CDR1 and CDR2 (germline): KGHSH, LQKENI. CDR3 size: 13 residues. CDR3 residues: CASSRLDSDTQYF. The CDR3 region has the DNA TGTGCCAGCTCACGGCTCGATTCAGATACGCAGTATTTT.

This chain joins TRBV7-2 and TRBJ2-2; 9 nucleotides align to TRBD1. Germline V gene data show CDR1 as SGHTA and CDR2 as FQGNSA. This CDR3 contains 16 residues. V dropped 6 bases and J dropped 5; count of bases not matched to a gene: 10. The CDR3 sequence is CASRSTGTGRTGELFF. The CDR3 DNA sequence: TGTGCCAGCAGATCCACCGGGACAGGGCGGACCGGGGAGCTGTTTTTT. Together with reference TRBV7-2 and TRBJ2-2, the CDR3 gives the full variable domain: GAGVSQSPSNKVTEKGKDVELRCDPISGHTALYWYRQSLGQGLEFLIYFQGNSAPDKSGLPSDRFSAERTGGSVSTLTIQRTQQEDSAVYLCASRSTGTGRTGELFFGEGSRLTVL.

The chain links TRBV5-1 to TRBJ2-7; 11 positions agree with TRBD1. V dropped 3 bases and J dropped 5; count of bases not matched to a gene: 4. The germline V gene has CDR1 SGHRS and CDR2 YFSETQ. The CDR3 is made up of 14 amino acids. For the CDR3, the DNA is TGCGCCAGCAGCTCAGGGACAGGGGGGGACGAGCAGTACTTC. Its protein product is CASSSGTGGDEQYF.

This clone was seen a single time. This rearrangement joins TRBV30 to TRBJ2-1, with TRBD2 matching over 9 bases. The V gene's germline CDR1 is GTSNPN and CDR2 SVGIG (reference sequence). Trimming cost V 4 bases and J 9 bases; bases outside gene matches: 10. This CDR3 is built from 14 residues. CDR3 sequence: CAWNKVAGAGEQFF. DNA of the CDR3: TGTGCCTGGAATAAGGTAGCGGGAGCGGGTGAGCAGTTCTTC.

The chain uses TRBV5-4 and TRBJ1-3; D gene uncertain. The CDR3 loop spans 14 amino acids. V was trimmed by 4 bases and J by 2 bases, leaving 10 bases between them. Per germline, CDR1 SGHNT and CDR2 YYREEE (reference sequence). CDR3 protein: CASSPGQAGNTIYF. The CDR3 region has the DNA TGTGCCAGCAGCCCCGGGCAGGCTGGAAACACCATATATTTT.

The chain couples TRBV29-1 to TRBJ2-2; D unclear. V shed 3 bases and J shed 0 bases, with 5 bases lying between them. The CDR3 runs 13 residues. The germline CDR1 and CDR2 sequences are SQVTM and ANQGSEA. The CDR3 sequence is CSVDRSNTGELFF. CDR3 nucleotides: TGCAGCGTTGACAGGTCGAACACCGGGGAGCTGTTTTTT.

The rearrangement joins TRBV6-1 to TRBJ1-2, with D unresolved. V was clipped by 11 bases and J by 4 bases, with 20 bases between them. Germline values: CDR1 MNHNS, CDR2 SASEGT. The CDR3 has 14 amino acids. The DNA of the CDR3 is TGTGCCGTGGAACGGGAGCCGAGGGTCTATGGCTACACCTTC. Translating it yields CAVEREPRVYGYTF.

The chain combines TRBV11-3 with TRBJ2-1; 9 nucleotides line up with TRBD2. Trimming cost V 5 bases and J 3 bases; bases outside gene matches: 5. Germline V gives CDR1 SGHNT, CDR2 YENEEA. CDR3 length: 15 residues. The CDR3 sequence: CASSPGLAYYNEQFF. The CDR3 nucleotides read TGTGCCAGCAGCCCCGGACTAGCGTACTACAATGAGCAGTTCTTC.